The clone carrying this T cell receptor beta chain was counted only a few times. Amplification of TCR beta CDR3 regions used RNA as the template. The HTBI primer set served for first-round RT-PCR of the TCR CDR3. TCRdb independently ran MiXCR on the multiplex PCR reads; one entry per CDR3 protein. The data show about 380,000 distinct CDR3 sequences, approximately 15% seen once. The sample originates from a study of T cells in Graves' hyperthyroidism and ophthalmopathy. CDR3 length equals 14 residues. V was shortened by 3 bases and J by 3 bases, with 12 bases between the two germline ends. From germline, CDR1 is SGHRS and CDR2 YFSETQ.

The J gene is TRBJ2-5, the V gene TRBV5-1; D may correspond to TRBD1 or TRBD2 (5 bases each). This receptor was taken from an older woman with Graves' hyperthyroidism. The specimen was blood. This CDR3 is CASSSGALEETQYF. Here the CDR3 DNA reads TGCGCCAGCAGCTCCGGGGCCCTAGAAGAGACCCAGTACTTC.